This T cell receptor beta chain appears in the sequencing data of a study of T cell changes during pregnancy in multiple sclerosis (dated by TCRdb to between 2017 and 2020). Notes on the research overall: The study examined how the T cell repertoire changed over the course of pregnancy in women with multiple sclerosis.

This clone appeared a single time. Its antigen remains undetermined. The record has no base qualities; no much larger clone is one base away. V drops 2 bases and J drops 2 bases, leaving 9 bases in between. The CDR3 spans 15 residues, from the cysteine through the phenylalanine. Of all the DNA, just the CDR3 is kept, 45 bases in frame from base 1. Looking up the germline V gene yields CDR1 MNHNS and CDR2 SASEGT. Libraries were prepared through the immunoSEQ multiplex PCR assay. Entries here come from immuneACCESS through TCRdb and include only in-frame sequences with V and J called. Some clones fail to appear in such tables; in the studies checked, an unresolved V gene covers under half of the shortfall, and the cause of the remainder is unknown. A total of about 120,000 clones appear in this sample, 80% to 95% of them only once. The top ten clones comprise under 7% of the sample.

The sequencing here drew on peripheral blood, taken before pregnancy. This receptor chain uses TRBV6-1 and TRBJ2-2; the D gene is perhaps TRBD1, on 6 matching bases. The sequence was collected from a female donor with multiple sclerosis, enrolled in a pregnancy study. Here the CDR3 is given as CASSETGYNTGELFF. The DNA reads as follows: TGTGCCAGCAGTGAAACAGGGTATAACACCGGGGAGCTGTTTTTT.